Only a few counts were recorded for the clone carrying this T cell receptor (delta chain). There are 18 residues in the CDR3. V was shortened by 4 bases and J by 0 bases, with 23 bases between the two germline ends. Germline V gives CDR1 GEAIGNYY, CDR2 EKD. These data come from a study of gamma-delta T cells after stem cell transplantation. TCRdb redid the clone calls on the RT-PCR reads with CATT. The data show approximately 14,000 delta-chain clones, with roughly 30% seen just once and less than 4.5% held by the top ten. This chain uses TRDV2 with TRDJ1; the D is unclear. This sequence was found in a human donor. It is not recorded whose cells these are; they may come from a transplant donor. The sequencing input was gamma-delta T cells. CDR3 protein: CACEVRGWEYRYTDKLIF. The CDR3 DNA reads TGTGCCTGTGAAGTTAGAGGATGGGAATACCGGTACACCGATAAACTCATCTTT.